This entry lists 10 T cell receptor beta chains sequenced from one sample in a study of blood T cells in healthy people across ages. Then a second PCR, running roughly 7 to 11 cycles, was carried out with a sample-barcoded 5' primer and a J-beta primer mix. TCRdb ran MiXCR on the 5' RACE reads and lists one entry per CDR3 protein. The data contain around 870,000 distinct CDR3 sequences, 29% of them singletons. Sequencing was done on a sample of blood. The source is a woman at least 80 years old in good health.

The chain has TRBV6-2 or TRBV6-3 and TRBJ2-5; tentatively, D is TRBD2 (6 bases). This CDR3 region has 15 residues. Germline values: CDR1 MNHEY, CDR2 SVGEGT. V shed 0 bases and J shed 5 bases, with 13 bases lying between them. The CDR3 DNA reads TGTGCCAGCAGTTACTCGAATAGCCGGGGGGAGACCCAGTACTTC. Protein product: CASSYSNSRGETQYF.

The chain links TRBV7-2 to TRBJ1-1; D gene ambiguous. Germline V CDR1 and CDR2: SGHTA, FQGNSA. Trimming left V 1 base short and J 4 bases short, with 13 bases between. The CDR3 has 15 amino acids. In nucleotides, the CDR3 is TGTGCCAGCAGCTTAGGAAGTAGGGTGAGCACTGAAGCTTTCTTT. As protein: CASSLGSRVSTEAFF.

In this sample, this clonotype turned up many times. The rearrangement links TRBV6-5 to TRBJ2-7; TRBD1 matches 7 bases. Germline lookup yields CDR1 MNHEY and CDR2 SVGAGI. V gave up 6 bases and J gave up 5 bases; unmatched junction bases: 13. This CDR3 region has 15 residues. The CDR3 sequence is CASSPTTGAINEQYF. The CDR3 nucleotides read TGTGCCAGCAGCCCTACTACAGGGGCGATCAACGAGCAGTACTTC.

This clonotype was counted many times. DNA of the CDR3: TGTGCCAGCAGAGCCGGGACTCACTACGAGCAGTACTTC. Its protein product is CASRAGTHYEQYF. The chain combines TRBV28 with TRBJ2-7; a weak D match, TRBD2 (6 bases). Germline loops: CDR1 MDHEN, CDR2 SYDVKM. CDR3 length: 13 amino acids. Deletions cut 6 bases from V and 3 bases from J, with 12 bases between.

This clonotype was recorded many times. The junction and the germline gene differ at one end; a read error may be behind it. This chain connects TRBV7-7 to TRBJ2-5; tentative D call: TRBD2 (7 bases). The CDR3 is 15 amino acids. CDR1 and CDR2 (germline): SSHAT, FNYEAQ (reference sequence). For the CDR3, the DNA is TGTGCTAGCAGCGTACAAGGGGGGGACGGAGAGACCCAGTACTTC. Translation: CASSVQGGDGETQYF.

This clonotype turned up a few times. V usage is TRBV6-5 and J usage is TRBJ1-1; 7 positions agree with TRBD1. This CDR3 spans 13 amino acids. Trimming removed 2 bases from V and 8 bases from J; junction bases left unmatched: 5. CDR1 MNHEY and CDR2 SVGAGI come from the germline V gene. The DNA for the CDR3 is TGTGCCAGCAGTTACATACAGGACAGGGAAGCTTTCTTT. This sequence encodes CASSYIQDREAFF.

This clonotype has ten or more counts. The chain employs TRBV6-2 or TRBV6-3 and TRBJ2-1, with 7 bases identical to TRBD2. V gave up 6 bases and J gave up 6 bases; unmatched junction bases: 11. CDR3 size: 15 residues. CDR1 MNHEY and CDR2 SVGEGT come from the germline V gene. The CDR3 nucleotides are TGTGCCAGCAGGGTTACGGGGGGAGTTAGCAATGAGCAGTTCTTC. Its protein is CASRVTGGVSNEQFF.

This clonotype was counted only a few times. The rearrangement uses TRBV5-1 and TRBJ1-3; tentatively, D is TRBD1 (5 bases). The CDR3 runs to 17 residues. Germline values: CDR1 SGHRS, CDR2 YFSETQ. Between the trimmed V and J ends, which lost 0 bases and 4 bases, there was a span of 17 bases. CDR3 amino acids: CASSLGNQGLGGNTIYF. The CDR3 nucleotides are TGCGCCAGCAGCTTGGGAAACCAGGGATTAGGCGGAAACACCATATATTTT. Full variable domain (rest looked up from reference TRBV5-1 and TRBJ1-3): KAGVTQTPRYLIKTRGQQVTLSCSPISGHRSVSWYQQTPGQGLQFLFEYFSETQRNKGNFPGRFSGRQFSNSRSEMNVSTLELGDSALYLCASSLGNQGLGGNTIYFGEGSWLTVV.

The chain has TRBV5-1 and TRBJ2-7, with TRBD2 as a possible D gene (5 bases). Judging by the DNA end, TRBJ2-5 fits better; the J call may be wrong. The CDR3 sequence is 15 residues long. Per the germline V gene, CDR1 is SGHRS and CDR2 is YFSETQ. This CDR3 reads CASSPRTLTVGTQYF. The CDR3, as DNA: TGCGCCAGCAGCCCCAGGACTCTGACGGTGGGGACCCAGTACTTC.

The table lists this clonotype with many counts. The chain carries TRBV2 and TRBJ2-6; 8 positions agree with TRBD1. CDR1 and CDR2 from the germline V gene are SNHLY and FYNNEI. The CDR3 consists of 16 residues. V shed 8 bases and J 0 bases; nucleotides not matched to a gene: 6. CDR3 in DNA: TGTGCCAGCCATTCCACAGGGGGCTCTGGGGCCAACGTCCTGACTTTC. Translation gives CASHSTGGSGANVLTF.